The TCR beta chain under discussion was sequenced for a study of shared clonotypes between healthy human individuals. Using immunoSEQ multiplex PCR, the repertoire was profiled, and TCRdb retains in-frame clones only, with some absent. Among 2 million to 2.5 million clones listed, 85% to 95% were seen once. The CDR3 sequence is 13 residues long. Germline V lookup: CDR1 SGHTA, CDR2 FQGNSA. Trimming took 5 bases from V and 14 from J; bases not matched to a gene: 9. The source is a man between 18 and 29 years old in good health. Some clones in this sample may be carry-over from other donors' samples. The genes are TRBV7-2 and TRBJ2-1, with 10 bases that match TRBD1. The specimen sequenced was naive CD4+ T cells from PBMCs. Specified subset: CD45RA+ positively selected. CDR3 in amino acids: CASSLGQGDKKFF. As DNA, the CDR3 is TGTGCCAGCAGCCTCGGACAGGGGGATAAGAAGTTCTTC.